One and the same sample provided the 25 T cell receptor beta chains below, sequenced in a study of T cells in Graves' hyperthyroidism and ophthalmopathy. Amplification targeted TCR beta CDR3 regions from RNA transcripts. The TCR CDR3 was amplified in a first-round RT-PCR using the HTBI primer set. Via MiXCR, TCRdb re-called the multiplex PCR reads, giving one row per CDR3 protein. Of approximately 530,000 distinct CDR3 sequences in the sample, approximately 16% were seen once. Sequencing input: blood. The receptors stem from a woman younger than 35 with Graves' hyperthyroidism.

The gene calls are TRBV2 and TRBJ2-7; no reliable D call. The germline V gene has CDR1 SNHLY and CDR2 FYNNEI. V shed 5 bases and J shed 7 bases, with 12 bases lying between them. This CDR3 region has 12 residues. The CDR3 DNA sequence: TGTGCCAGCAGTCCCGTCCCTAGGGAGCAGTACTTC. Protein product: CASSPVPREQYF.

This clonotype was seen ten or more times. The chain recombines TRBV20-1 with TRBJ2-1, with 7 positions matching TRBD2. The CDR3 is made up of 15 amino acids. Germline V CDR1 and CDR2: DFQATT, SNEGSKA (reference sequence). V shed 0 bases and J 3 bases; nucleotides not matched to a gene: 5. CDR3 sequence reads: CSARDYRGGYNEQFF. As DNA, the CDR3 is TGCAGTGCTAGAGATTACCGCGGGGGCTACAATGAGCAGTTCTTC.

The chain recombines TRBV11-2 with TRBJ2-2; D remains ambiguous. The germline V gene encodes CDR1 SGHAT and CDR2 FQNNGV. The CDR3 sequence is 13 residues long. V shed 4 bases and J shed 6 bases, with 9 bases lying between them. CDR3 region: CASSSAPAGELFF. CDR3 bases: TGTGCCAGCAGCTCCGCTCCTGCCGGGGAGCTGTTTTTT.

The chain has TRBV14 and TRBJ2-1; D remains unclear. CDR1 is SGHDN and CDR2 is FVKESK in the germline V gene. The CDR3 consists of 15 residues. Trimming shortened V by 2 bases and J by 2 bases, and 10 bases separated the two germline ends. DNA for the CDR3: TGTGCCAGCAGCCAATATAGGTCCACCTACAATGAGCAGTTCTTC. Amino acids: CASSQYRSTYNEQFF.

This clonotype was observed at least ten times. This sequence joins TRBV6-6 and TRBJ2-7; the D gene is possibly TRBD2 (6 bases). The CDR3 is 15 residues long. From germline, CDR1 is MNHNY and CDR2 SVGAGI (reference sequence). Trimming left V 0 bases short and J 0 bases short, with 9 bases between. The CDR3 DNA reads as TGTGCCAGCAGTTACTCGGAGGGGCTCTCCTACGAGCAGTACTTC. Translated: CASSYSEGLSYEQYF.

This clonotype has at least ten counts. The CDR3 DNA reads TGTGCCAGCATTGGGCCGATGGTGAGAAGCTCCTACGAGCAGTACTTC. Amino acids: CASIGPMVRSSYEQYF. The gene calls are TRBV6-2 or TRBV6-3 and TRBJ2-7; D ambiguous. The germline CDR1 and CDR2 sequences are MNHEY and SVGEGT. The V end was cut by 7 bases, the J end by 0 bases, with 19 bases between. CDR3 length equals 16 residues.

The gene calls are TRBV24-1 and TRBJ2-1, with unresolved D. V dropped 3 bases and J dropped 4 bases, with 6 bases sitting between them. Per the germline V gene, CDR1 is KGHDR and CDR2 is SFDVKD. CDR3 length equals 13 residues. CDR3 DNA sequence: TGTGCCACCAGTGATCGTCTTTACAATGAGCAGTTCTTC. The encoded protein is CATSDRLYNEQFF.

The chain couples TRBV12-3 or TRBV12-4 to TRBJ2-2; 8 bases fit TRBD1. With V trimmed by 5 bases and J by 7 bases, 6 bases remained unmatched. This CDR3 has 14 residues. The CDR3 region is CASSLNRGFGELFF. The CDR3 DNA is TGTGCCAGCAGTCTGAACAGGGGGTTCGGGGAGCTGTTTTTT.

This clonotype was observed a few times. The CDR3, as DNA: TGTGCCAGCAGCCCGGGGACTAGCGGGAGGGCCCGAGGAGAGACCCAGTACTTC. Translating gives CASSPGTSGRARGETQYF. This rearrangement joins TRBV3-1 to TRBJ2-5; 16 bases map to TRBD2. The junction had 9 bases not matched to a gene; V was cut back by 4 bases and J by 4 bases. This CDR3 has 18 amino acids. Germline V gene sequence: CDR1 LGHDT, CDR2 YNNKEL (reference sequence).

This clonotype was picked up many times. The chain has TRBV20-1 and TRBJ2-2, with a weak D call TRBD2 (6 bases). Germline CDR1 reads DFQATT; CDR2 reads SNEGSKA (reference sequence). V was shortened by 2 bases and J by 4 bases, with 17 bases between the two germline ends. CDR3 length equals 16 residues. Here the CDR3 reads CSARILRRGGTGELFF. For the CDR3, the DNA is TGCAGTGCTAGAATACTACGGAGGGGAGGCACCGGGGAGCTGTTTTTT.

This clonotype occurred many times. The chain recombines TRBV12-3 or TRBV12-4 with TRBJ1-1; D unclear. This CDR3 has 14 residues. V lost 1 base and J lost 5, with 11 bases in between. CDR3 in amino acids: CASSLGRRITEAFF. CDR3 DNA: TGTGCCAGCAGTTTAGGCAGGAGAATTACTGAAGCTTTCTTT.

In its sample, this clonotype was seen many times. The J gene is TRBJ2-7, the V gene TRBV2; 10 bases agree with TRBD2. The CDR3 covers 17 residues. V lost 6 bases to trimming and J lost 0 bases; unmatched junction nucleotides: 11. Germline assignment: CDR1 SNHLY and CDR2 FYNNEI. CDR3 in amino acids: CASSHGLADGISYEQYF. CDR3 DNA sequence: TGTGCCAGCAGCCACGGACTAGCGGATGGGATCTCCTACGAGCAGTACTTC.

At least ten counts were recorded for this clonotype. The J gene is TRBJ2-4, the V gene TRBV7-2, with 11 bases that match TRBD2. The CDR3 consists of 19 residues. The J segment lost 2 bases and the V segment lost 1 base, leaving 10 bases of the junction unmatched. CDR1 is SGHTA, CDR2 FQGNSA, per germline. The CDR3 loop is CASSLGVLAGVKSKNIQYF. The CDR3 nucleotides read TGTGCCAGCAGCTTAGGTGTACTAGCGGGAGTGAAGTCCAAAAACATTCAGTACTTC.

This clonotype was picked up a small number of times. The genes are TRBV15 and TRBJ2-5, with 8 bases aligning to TRBD2. The CDR3 consists of 17 residues. Germline V CDR1 and CDR2: LNHNV, YYDKDF (reference sequence). The V segment lost 6 bases and the J segment 2 bases; nucleotides outside the gene matches: 14. This CDR3 is CATRGPPRGGRQETQYF. In DNA, the CDR3 is TGTGCCACCAGAGGCCCCCCTCGCGGGGGGCGTCAAGAGACCCAGTACTTC. Together with reference TRBV15 and TRBJ2-5, the CDR3 gives the full variable domain: DAMVIQNPRYQVTQFGKPVTLSCSQTLNHNVMYWYQQKSSQAPKLLFHYYDKDFNNEADTPDNFQSRRPNTSFCFLDIRSPGLGDTAMYLCATRGPPRGGRQETQYFGPGTRLLVL.

In the case of this clonotype: This could be a read error, since a much larger clone is one nucleotide away. The chain uses TRBV15 and TRBJ2-1; D not certain. Germline CDR1 and CDR2: LNHNV and YYDKDF (reference sequence). CDR3 size: 17 residues. The CDR3 spells CATSRDHGSDTYIEQFF. DNA for the CDR3: TGTGCCACCAGCAGAGATCACGGGTCAGATACCTACATTGAGCAGTTCTTC.

This clonotype appeared many times. The V and J genes are TRBV7-4 and TRBJ1-5; D is ambiguous. Germline CDR1 reads SGHVT; CDR2 reads SQSDAQ. The CDR3 length is 15 residues. The germline V and J ends were trimmed by 1 base and 0 bases, with 7 bases remaining between them. The CDR3 reads CASSLVVYSNQPQHF. The CDR3 DNA is TGTGCCAGCAGCTTAGTGGTATATAGCAATCAGCCCCAGCATTTT.

This clonotype has a count of ten or more. V usage is TRBV20-1 and J usage is TRBJ1-3; TRBD1 matches 7 bases. The CDR3 totals 14 residues. V was pared by 5 bases and J by 7 bases, with 11 bases of the junction left unmatched. CDR1 DFQATT and CDR2 SNEGSKA come from the germline V gene (reference sequence). The CDR3 DNA is TGCAGTGCTCAGACTAACAGGGGAGGGAACACCATATATTTT. Translation gives CSAQTNRGGNTIYF.

The table lists this clonotype with many counts. In nucleotides, the CDR3 is TGTGCCAGCAGTTCTAGACTAGCCGGGGAGCTGTTTTTT. It is translated as CASSSRLAGELFF. V and J are TRBV27 and TRBJ2-2; a weak D match, TRBD2 (6 bases). V shed 4 bases and J shed 6 bases, with 9 bases lying between them. Per germline, CDR1 MNHEY and CDR2 SMNVEV (reference sequence). The CDR3 is 13 amino acids.

This clonotype has at least ten counts. The J gene is TRBJ2-2, the V gene TRBV5-1, with D unclear. Germline V CDR1 and CDR2: SGHRS, YFSETQ. V lost 4 bases and J lost 0, with 13 bases in between. The CDR3 contains 16 residues. This CDR3 is CASSPDRATNTGELFF. The CDR3 region has the DNA TGCGCCAGCAGCCCGGACCGGGCGACGAACACCGGGGAGCTGTTTTTT.

On this clonotype: This sequence may be a read error, since a much larger clone differs from it by one base. J is TRBJ2-1 and V is TRBV6-2 or TRBV6-3; D perhaps matches TRBD2 (6 bases). The J call could be wrong; TRBJ2-7 is a better fit for the DNA end. Germline values: CDR1 MNHEY, CDR2 SVGEGT. The CDR3 consists of 16 residues. CDR3 sequence: CASSEPGEIAYNEQYF. CDR3 bases: TGTGCCAGCAGTGAACCGGGAGAAATAGCCTACAATGAGCAGTACTTC.

With regard to this clonotype: One base away lies a much larger clone, so this may be a sequencing read error. The CDR3 end shows no conserved phenylalanine or tryptophan, and so a read error is likely. The rearrangement links TRBV20-1 to TRBJ1-5, with a possible D match to TRBD1 (5 bases). Trimming left V 4 bases short and J 3 bases short, with 10 bases between. The CDR3 extends over 13 amino acids. CDR1 and CDR2 (germline): DFQATT, SNEGSKA (reference sequence). The CDR3, as DNA: TGCAGTGCTATGTCAGGGCCCAATCAGCCCCAGCATTCT. Protein product: CSAMSGPNQPQHS.

Note on this clonotype: A much larger clone differs from this one at a single base, so this may be a read error. This chain uses TRBV30 with TRBJ1-5, with 7 bases that match TRBD1. This CDR3 comprises 13 residues. The V gene's germline CDR1 is GTSNPN and CDR2 SVGIG (reference sequence). The trim removed 5 bases at V and 6 bases at J, leaving 7 bases unmatched. CDR3 in DNA: TGTGCCTGGGGTACAGGGACAGTTCAGCCCCAGCATTTT. Protein product: CAWGTGTVQPQHF.

This clonotype has only a few counts. The chain joins TRBV4-2 to TRBJ2-3; 9 bases line up with TRBD2. The CDR3 loop spans 16 amino acids. The germline V gene has CDR1 LGHNA and CDR2 YNFKEQ. After removal of 1 base from V and 5 bases from J, the junction contained 7 bases not matched to a gene. The chain's CDR3 is CASSQVPAGGEDTQYF. CDR3 bases: TGTGCCAGCAGCCAAGTTCCAGCGGGAGGTGAAGATACGCAGTATTTT.

This clonotype was picked up many times. The chain joins TRBV3-1 to TRBJ2-7; D uncertain. The CDR3 contains 13 residues. V gave up 4 bases and J gave up 5 bases, with 12 bases separating them. Per the germline V gene, CDR1 is LGHDT and CDR2 is YNNKEL (reference sequence). DNA of the CDR3: TGTGCCAGCAGCCCCGGACGTCGCGACGAGCAGTACTTC. This encodes CASSPGRRDEQYF.

This clonotype was counted a few times. The junction departs from the called germline gene at one end, perhaps through a read error. The chain couples TRBV15 to TRBJ1-3, with no clear D. Germline V CDR1 and CDR2: LNHNV, YYDKDF (reference sequence). The CDR3 runs to 15 residues. The CDR3 is CATSPSRFSGNTICF. CDR3 coding DNA: TGTGCCACCAGCCCGTCTCGGTTCTCTGGAAACACCATATGTTTT.